These 3 T cell receptor beta chains were sequenced from one sample in a study of regulatory T cells in long-lasting Graves disease. Sequencing libraries for TCR beta were prepared with iRepertoire HTBI primers and Arm-PCR of CDR3 regions. TCRdb re-analysed the multiplex PCR reads in MiXCR, keeping a single row per CDR3 protein. The table includes 400,000 to 500,000 distinct CDR3 sequences, less than 25% detected once. As to time point: persistent/refractory GD, antithyroid drugs over 5 years with positive TRAb. Extracted PBMC RNA gave rise to the TCR library. Sequences were derived from peripheral blood mononuclear cells (PBMCs), sampled when the disease was refractory, from a patient treated with antithyroid drugs. These receptors were collected from a female donor with Graves disease.

This clonotype was recorded at least ten times. CDR3 residues: CASEGARQGPKNIQYF. CDR3 nucleotide sequence: TGTGCCAGCGAGGGGGCTAGGCAGGGGCCCAAAAACATTCAGTACTTC. The V gene is TRBV2, the J gene TRBJ2-4, with 7 bases fitting TRBD1. V gave up 8 bases and J gave up 2 bases; unmatched junction bases: 12. From germline, CDR1 is SNHLY and CDR2 FYNNEI. The CDR3 length is 16 residues.

Many counts were recorded for this clonotype. The chain joins TRBV11-1 to TRBJ2-1; possible D gene TRBD1, 5 bases. Trimming shortened V by 5 bases and J by 6 bases, and 17 bases separated the two germline ends. There are 15 residues in the CDR3. Germline V CDR1 and CDR2: SGHAT, FQDESV (reference sequence). CDR3 DNA: TGTGCCAGCAGCCCGGACCAGGGTATGGGCAATGAGCAGTTCTTC. Protein sequence: CASSPDQGMGNEQFF.

This clonotype came up many times. V is TRBV2 and J is TRBJ1-2; D unclear. Germline values: CDR1 SNHLY, CDR2 FYNNEI. This CDR3 has 13 residues. Trimming removed 1 base from V and 8 bases from J, with 11 bases in between. The CDR3 loop is CASSEVILSGYTF. The CDR3 region has the DNA TGTGCCAGCAGTGAAGTTATTTTAAGCGGCTACACCTTC.